Listed below are T cell receptor beta chains from one sample, sequenced in a study of shared clonotypes between healthy human individuals. Clones were sequenced by immunoSEQ multiplex PCR, and TCRdb holds only the in-frame ones, with some missing. This table holds over 1.5 million clones, around 98% found once. Sequenced input: naive CD4+ T cells sorted from blood. The receptors shown here come from a young man in good health. Each CDR3 is given with its conserved first and last residue. D genes are given only for firm matches. Clone size is not always given. Where it is, it says once, few, many or a class for expanded clones.

TRBJ1-1 | . | . | TRBV2 | CASSYTHGFAEAFF | TGTGCCAGCAGTTACACACACGGGTTCGCTGAAGCTTTCTTT
TRBJ2-7 | TRBD2 | . | TRBV9 | CASSLGTTSYEQYF | TGTGCCAGCAGCTTGGGGACTACTTCCTACGAGCAGTACTTC
TRBJ2-1 | . | . | TRBV5-1 | CASSLAPGRHHNEQFF | TGCGCCAGCAGCTTGGCTCCTGGAAGACACCACAATGAGCAGTTCTTC
TRBJ2-7 | . | . | TRBV27 | CASSYTPSGEQYF | TGTGCCAGCAGTTACACCCCCTCCGGCGAGCAGTACTTC
TRBJ2-7 | TRBD1 | . | TRBV10-1 | CASMPGQGAYEQYF | TGCGCCAGCATGCCGGGACAGGGGGCCTACGAGCAGTACTTC
TRBJ2-2 | . | . | TRBV7-3 | CASSSSVDGELFF | TGTGCCAGCAGCTCGTCCGTGGACGGGGAGCTGTTTTTT
TRBJ1-1 | . | . | TRBV7-8 | CASSLASSGGAEAFF | TGTGCCAGCAGCTTAGCGTCCAGCGGGGGCGCTGAAGCTTTCTTT
TRBJ2-6 | . | . | TRBV4-2 | CASSQEWRSGANVLTF | TGTGCCAGCAGCCAAGAGTGGCGCTCTGGGGCCAACGTCCTGACTTTC
TRBJ2-7 | . | . | TRBV5-4 | CASSLFGTGGPSSYEQYF | TGTGCCAGCAGCTTATTCGGAACAGGCGGACCTAGCTCCTACGAGCAGTACTTC
TRBJ2-7 | . | . | TRBV5-1 | CASNIDRLSYEQYF | TGCGCCAGCAACATAGACAGGCTCTCCTACGAGCAGTACTTC
TRBJ1-2 | . | . | TRBV28 | CASSSALDYGYTF | TGTGCCAGCAGCTCCGCCCTTGACTATGGCTACACCTTC
TRBJ1-5 | . | . | TRBV6-5 | CASSYSVGQPQHF | TGTGCCAGCAGTTACTCAGTAGGGCAGCCCCAGCATTTT
TRBJ2-1 | . | once | TRBV9 | CASSLTGTQAWNEQFF | TGTGCCAGCAGCCTCACCGGGACTCAGGCTTGGAATGAGCAGTTCTTC
TRBJ2-5 | . | . | TRBV5-5 | CASSEIGKETQYF | TGTGCCAGCAGCGAGATAGGGAAAGAGACCCAGTACTTC
TRBJ1-2 | . | . | TRBV2 | CASLREGYTF | TGTGCCAGCCTACGGGAAGGATACACCTTC
TRBJ1-2 | . | . | TRBV2 | CASSEATRGYTF | TGTGCCAGCAGTGAAGCGACGCGTGGCTACACCTTC
TRBJ2-7 | . | . | TRBV6-6 | CASSYSRGSGYEQYF | TGTGCCAGCAGTTACTCGAGAGGGAGCGGCTACGAGCAGTACTTC
TRBJ1-2 | . | . | TRBV9 | CASSVDPRLNYGYTF | TGTGCCAGCAGCGTAGACCCCCGACTTAACTATGGCTACACCTTC
TRBJ2-1 | . | . | TRBV12-5 | CASGLVGRGLGSYNEQFF | TGTGCTAGTGGTTTGGTAGGCAGGGGCTTGGGCTCCTACAATGAGCAGTTCTTC
TRBJ2-2 | TRBD2 | . | TRBV9 | CASSVPLAGGAGELFF | TGTGCCAGCAGCGTCCCACTAGCGGGAGGAGCCGGGGAGCTGTTTTTT
TRBJ2-7 | . | . | TRBV7-9 | CAEGGLQGYEQYF | TGTGCCGAAGGGGGGTTACAGGGATACGAGCAGTACTTC
TRBJ2-3 | TRBD2 | . | TRBV7-6 | CASSSTRTSGRITQYF | TGTGCCAGCAGCTCAACCCGGACTAGCGGGAGAATTACGCAGTATTTT
TRBJ2-1 | TRBD1 | . | TRBV11-2 | CASSLQGDREQFF | TGTGCCAGCAGCTTACAGGGGGACCGTGAGCAGTTCTTC
TRBJ1-1 | . | . | TRBV27 | CASSLFPGAGNTEAFF | TGTGCCAGCAGTTTATTTCCAGGGGCCGGGAACACTGAAGCTTTCTTT
TRBJ2-2 | . | . | TRBV5-1 | CASSLSSLGNTGELFF | TGCGCCAGCAGCTTGTCTTCCTTGGGGAACACCGGGGAGCTGTTTTTT
TRBJ1-3 | TRBD1 | . | TRBV5-6 | CASSTWDRSSGNTIYF | TGTGCCAGCAGCACATGGGACAGGAGCTCTGGAAACACCATATATTTT
TRBJ1-3 | . | . | TRBV7-9 | CASSLGKGTIIGNTIYF | TGTGCCAGCAGCTTAGGAAAGGGGACGATTATTGGAAACACCATATATTTT
TRBJ2-7 | . | . | TRBV7-2 | CASSLASGWAYEQYF | TGTGCCAGCAGCTTAGCGTCCGGGTGGGCTTACGAGCAGTACTTC
TRBJ2-3 | TRBD1 | . | TRBV5-8 | CASSLLGQGIWAQYF | TGTGCCAGCAGCTTGTTGGGACAGGGCATTTGGGCGCAGTATTTT
TRBJ2-7 | TRBD1 | . | TRBV6-1 | CASRTGFGYEQYF | TGTGCCAGCAGGACAGGGTTTGGCTACGAGCAGTACTTC
TRBJ2-5 | TRBD1 | . | TRBV4-3 | CASSQEGKAPGQGETQYF | TGCGCCAGCAGCCAAGAAGGTAAGGCTCCGGGACAGGGCGAGACCCAGTACTTC
TRBJ2-1 | . | . | TRBV7-7 | CASSLRPLWSGTSSYNEQFF | TGTGCTAGCAGCTTAAGACCTCTCTGGAGCGGGACAAGCTCCTACAATGAGCAGTTCTTC
TRBJ1-1 | . | . | TRBV2 | CASSDERGTEAFF | TGTGCCAGCAGTGATGAGAGGGGCACTGAAGCTTTCTTT
TRBJ1-2 | . | . | TRBV29-1 | CSVGLGDGYTF | TGCAGCGTCGGCCTGGGTGATGGCTACACCTTC
TRBJ1-5 | . | . | TRBV19 | CASSMDGRGNQPQHF | TGTGCCAGTAGTATGGATGGCAGAGGCAATCAGCCCCAGCATTTT
TRBJ2-1 | TRBD2 | . | TRBV6-4 | CASSDSLAEDNEQFF | TGTGCCAGCAGTGACTCCCTAGCGGAAGACAATGAGCAGTTCTTC
TRBJ2-7 | TRBD2 | . | TRBV15 | CATKAGGPSYEQYF | TGTGCCACCAAAGCGGGAGGTCCCTCCTACGAGCAGTACTTC
TRBJ2-2 | TRBD2 | . | TRBV5-1 | CASSVASGSTAGELFF | TGCGCCAGCAGCGTTGCCAGCGGGAGTACCGCCGGGGAGCTGTTTTTT
TRBJ2-7 | . | . | TRBV29-1 | CSVVRDTYEQYF | TGCAGCGTTGTCCGGGATACATACGAGCAGTACTTC
TRBJ2-3 | . | . | TRBV5-4 | CASRRSRGADTQYF | TGTGCCAGCAGACGGAGCCGGGGCGCAGATACGCAGTATTTT
TRBJ2-1 | TRBD1 | . | TRBV9 | CASSVSRTGHNEQFF | TGTGCCAGCAGCGTCAGTCGGACAGGGCACAATGAGCAGTTCTTC
TRBJ1-2 | TRBD1 | . | TRBV5-1 | CASSSQGLDGYTF | TGCGCCAGCAGCTCACAGGGGTTGGATGGCTACACCTTC
TRBJ2-2 | TRBD1 | . | TRBV18 | CASSPPSGQGIGELFF | TGTGCCAGCTCACCACCATCTGGACAGGGGATCGGGGAGCTGTTTTTT
TRBJ2-5 | . | . | TRBV5-1 | CASSPGDQETQYF | TGCGCCAGCAGCCCGGGGGACCAAGAGACCCAGTACTTC
TRBJ1-3 | . | . | TRBV5-1 | CASSLDPYSGNTIYF | TGCGCCAGCAGCCTGGACCCGTACTCTGGAAACACCATATATTTT
TRBJ2-7 | TRBD1 | . | TRBV11-3 | CASSVGQGTDYEQYF | TGTGCCAGCAGCGTCGGACAGGGGACAGATTACGAGCAGTACTTC